This TCR beta chain originates from a study of T cell repertoires in cytomegalovirus infection (dated by TCRdb to about 2019). For context, the study as a whole: Peptide stimulations targeted recently identified HLA-C-restricted CMV epitopes, whose presentation resists viral immunomodulation, together with well-studied HLA-B-restricted epitopes. Donor HLA type was relevant to the analysis, because carriage of CMV infection together with the matching HLA type was indicated by public TCR beta signatures.

The sequencer listed for this sample is Illumina HiSeq 1500. The raw public reads went through TCRdb reprocessing: fastp at Q25, MiXCR clone calling, in-frame beta chains kept. Rows merge per CDR3 protein into single entries with the most common DNA and genes. Counted in this sample were approximately 30,000 distinct CDR3 sequences; approximately 18% of them appeared once. Of the sample, 65% to 85% is held by the ten largest clones. The germline V gene provides CDR1 SGHTA and CDR2 FQGNSA. Reading from cysteine to phenylalanine, the CDR3 counts 16 amino acids. The CDR3 DNA has 48 bases and is translated from base 1. Between the V and J ends, shortened by 4 bases and 2 bases respectively, the junction contains 12 bases. Beyond this particular receptor, the publication reports: The ex vivo response was dominated by HLA-C-restricted CMV-specific TCR beta clonotypes, which also provided the single most frequent clonotype in two of eight donors. Cumulative frequency of public TCR beta family members discriminated carriers of CMV infection plus the relevant HLA type in this cohort and an independent approximately 350-donor cohort.

The sample's treatment or condition label, in plain terms: in vitro stimulation with specific CMV peptide epitopes to enrich CMV-specific T cells. With respect to this clonotype: Its target antigen remains unknown. No base qualities exist here, and no much larger clone lies one base off it.

The clonotype comes from a human donor in good health (CMV status not recorded). Some clones in this sample may be carry-over from other donors' samples. This sequence uses TRBV7-2 and TRBJ2-6; matching of 5 bases hints at TRBD1 as the D gene. The input for sequencing was CD8+ T cells from cultured PBMCs, taken from culture after CMV antigen stimulation. The sequenced DNA: TGTGCCAGCAGCTCAGGGATTCTTACTGGGGCCAACGTCCTGACTTTC. The encoded protein is CASSSGILTGANVLTF.